The clone carrying this TCR beta chain was picked up one time. Its target is not known. The data were taken from a study of T cell repertoires in cytomegalovirus infection. Study-wide background: A matching HLA type, together with CMV infection, was signaled by public TCR beta signatures.

Findings and caveats of the study: Public TCR beta family frequency separated CMV-and-HLA carriers, including in an independent cohort.

TCRdb recomputed calls from the reads with MiXCR, one row per CDR3 protein. Here the sample spans around 550,000 distinct CDR3 sequences, about 25% being singletons. Trimming took off 5 bases at V and 4 bases at J, with 20 bases between the two ends. Germline CDR1 SGHTA, CDR2 FQGNSA. The CDR3 runs 16 residues. J is TRBJ1-1 and V is TRBV7-2; D might be TRBD1 (6 bases). The origin of this receptor is a human donor in good health (CMV status not recorded). Some clones in this sample may be carry-over from other donors' samples. The specimen sequenced was PBMCs. The CDR3 DNA reads as TGTGCCAGCAGCCCCCGGGGGGGGGGGGCGGGCACTGAAGCTTTCTTT. This gives the protein CASSPRGGGAGTEAFF. Supplemented by reference TRBV7-2 and TRBJ1-1, the full variable domain reads GAGVSQSPSNKVTEKGKDVELRCDPISGHTALYWYRQSLGQGLEFLIYFQGNSAPDKSGLPSDRFSAERTGGSVSTLTIQRTQQEDSAVYLCASSPRGGGAGTEAFFGQGTRLTVV.